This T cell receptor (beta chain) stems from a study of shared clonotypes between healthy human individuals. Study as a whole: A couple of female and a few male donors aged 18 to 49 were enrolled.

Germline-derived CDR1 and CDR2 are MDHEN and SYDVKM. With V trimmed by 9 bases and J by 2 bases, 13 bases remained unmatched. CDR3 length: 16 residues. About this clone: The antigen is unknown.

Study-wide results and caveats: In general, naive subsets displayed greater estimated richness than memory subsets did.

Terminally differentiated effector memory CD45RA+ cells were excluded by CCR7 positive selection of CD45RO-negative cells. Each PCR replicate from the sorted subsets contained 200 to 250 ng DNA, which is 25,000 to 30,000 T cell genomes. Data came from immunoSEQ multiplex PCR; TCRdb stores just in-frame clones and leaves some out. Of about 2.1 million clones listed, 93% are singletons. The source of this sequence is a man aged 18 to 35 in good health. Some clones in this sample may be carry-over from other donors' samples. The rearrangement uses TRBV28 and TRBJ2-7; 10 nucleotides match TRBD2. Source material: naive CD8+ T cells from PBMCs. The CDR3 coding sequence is TGTGCCAGTAGTCCTCGGACTAGCGGTTCTCCCTACGAGCAGTACTTC. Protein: CASSPRTSGSPYEQYF.